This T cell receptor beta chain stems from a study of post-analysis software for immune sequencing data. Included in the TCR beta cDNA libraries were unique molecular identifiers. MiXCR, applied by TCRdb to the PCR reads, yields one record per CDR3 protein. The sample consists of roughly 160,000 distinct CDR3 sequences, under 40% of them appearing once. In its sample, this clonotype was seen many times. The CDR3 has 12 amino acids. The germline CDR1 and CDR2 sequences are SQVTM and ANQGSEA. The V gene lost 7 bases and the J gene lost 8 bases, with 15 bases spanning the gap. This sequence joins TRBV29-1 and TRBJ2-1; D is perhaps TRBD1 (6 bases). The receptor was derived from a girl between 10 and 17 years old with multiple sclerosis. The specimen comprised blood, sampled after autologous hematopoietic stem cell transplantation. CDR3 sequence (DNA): TGCAGCGGAGGGACACCCCGGGATGAGCAGTTCTTC. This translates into CSGGTPRDEQFF.